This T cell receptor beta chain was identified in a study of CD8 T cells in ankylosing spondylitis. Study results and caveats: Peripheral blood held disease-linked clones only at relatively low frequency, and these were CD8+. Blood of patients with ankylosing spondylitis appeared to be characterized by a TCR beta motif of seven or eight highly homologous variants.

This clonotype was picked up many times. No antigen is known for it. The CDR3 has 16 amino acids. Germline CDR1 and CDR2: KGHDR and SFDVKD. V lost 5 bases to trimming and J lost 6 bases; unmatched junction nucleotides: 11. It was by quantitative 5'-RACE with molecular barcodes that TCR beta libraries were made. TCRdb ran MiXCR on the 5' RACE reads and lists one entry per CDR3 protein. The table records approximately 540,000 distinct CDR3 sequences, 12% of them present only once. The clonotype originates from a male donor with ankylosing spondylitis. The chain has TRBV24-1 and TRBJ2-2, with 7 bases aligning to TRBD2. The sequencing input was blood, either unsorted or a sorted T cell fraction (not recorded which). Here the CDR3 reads CATSGERLARSGELFF. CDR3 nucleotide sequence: TGTGCCACCAGTGGGGAAAGACTAGCCCGGTCCGGGGAGCTGTTTTTT.